This T cell receptor beta chain emerged from a study of neoadjuvant anti-PD-1 for oral cavity cancer. In the study overall: Around day 43, patients without progression received a fourth nivolumab dose before surgery.

Study-wide results and caveats: Each response group had just a few patients in TCR analyses.

Concerning this clone itself: Antigen specificity is unknown.

CDR3 size: 12 residues. V lost 7 bases to trimming and J lost 6 bases; unmatched junction nucleotides: 3. The V gene's germline CDR1 is LNHDA and CDR2 SQIVND (reference sequence). Sample time point: after neoadjuvant nivolumab, at surgical resection. Patients had newly diagnosed, untreated stage II-IVA oral cavity squamous cell carcinoma. These oral cavity squamous cell carcinomas were HPV-negative and locally advanced. The data were produced by immunoSEQ multiplex PCR, yet TCRdb's version contains in-frame clones alone and is incomplete. The repertoire consists of just over 65,000 clones, with more than 75% occurring once and the leading ten covering roughly 3.4%.

The sequence came from a person aged 35-79 years with oral cavity squamous cell carcinoma. The sequenced sample was PBMCs, obtained after nivolumab (anti-PD-1) treatment. The chain links TRBV19 to TRBJ1-5; TRBD1 matches 7 bases. CDR3 residues: CASTGGGQPQHF. DNA for the CDR3: TGTGCCAGTACAGGGGGAGGTCAGCCCCAGCATTTT.